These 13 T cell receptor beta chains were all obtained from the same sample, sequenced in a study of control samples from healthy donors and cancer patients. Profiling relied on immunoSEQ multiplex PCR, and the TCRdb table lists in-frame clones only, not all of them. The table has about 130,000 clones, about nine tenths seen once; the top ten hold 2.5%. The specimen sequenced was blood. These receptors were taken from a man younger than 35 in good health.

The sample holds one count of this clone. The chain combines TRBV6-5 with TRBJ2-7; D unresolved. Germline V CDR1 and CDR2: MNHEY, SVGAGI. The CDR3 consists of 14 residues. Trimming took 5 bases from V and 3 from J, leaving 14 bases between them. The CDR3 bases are TGTGCCAGCAGTATTCTGGGAACAAACTACGAGCAGTACTTC. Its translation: CASSILGTNYEQYF.

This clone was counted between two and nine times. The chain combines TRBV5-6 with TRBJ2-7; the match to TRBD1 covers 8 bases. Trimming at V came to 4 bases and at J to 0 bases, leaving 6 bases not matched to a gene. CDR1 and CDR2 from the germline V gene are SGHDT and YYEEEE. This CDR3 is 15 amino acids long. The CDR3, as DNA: TGTGCCAGCAGCAGGGGACAGGTTCGCTCCTACGAGCAGTACTTC. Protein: CASSRGQVRSYEQYF.

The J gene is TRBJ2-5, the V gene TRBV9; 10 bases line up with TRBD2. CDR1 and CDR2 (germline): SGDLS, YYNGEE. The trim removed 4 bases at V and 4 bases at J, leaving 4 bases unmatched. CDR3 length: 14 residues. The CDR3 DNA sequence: TGTGCCAGCAGCCGAAGCGGGGGGGGAGAGACCCAGTACTTC. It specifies CASSRSGGGETQYF.

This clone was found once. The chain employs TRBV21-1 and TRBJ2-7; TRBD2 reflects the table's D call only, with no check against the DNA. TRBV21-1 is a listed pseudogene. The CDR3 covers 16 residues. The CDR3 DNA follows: TGTGCCAGCAACTCCCGAGCGGGAGTGTCCTTGTGCGAGCAGTACGTC. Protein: CASNSRAGVSLCEQYV.

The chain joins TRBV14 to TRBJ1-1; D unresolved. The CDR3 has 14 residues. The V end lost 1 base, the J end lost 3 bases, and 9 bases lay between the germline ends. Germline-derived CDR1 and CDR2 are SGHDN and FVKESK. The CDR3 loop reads CASSQVSGYTEAFF. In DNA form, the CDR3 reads TGTGCCAGCAGCCAAGTTTCGGGATACACTGAAGCTTTCTTT.

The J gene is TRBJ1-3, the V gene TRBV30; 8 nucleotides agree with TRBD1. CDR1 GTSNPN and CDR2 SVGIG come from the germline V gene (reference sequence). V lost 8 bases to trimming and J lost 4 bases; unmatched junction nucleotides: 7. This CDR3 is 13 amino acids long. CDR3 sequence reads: CAGIGDRGNTIYF. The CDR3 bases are TGTGCCGGGATAGGGGACAGGGGAAACACCATATATTTT.

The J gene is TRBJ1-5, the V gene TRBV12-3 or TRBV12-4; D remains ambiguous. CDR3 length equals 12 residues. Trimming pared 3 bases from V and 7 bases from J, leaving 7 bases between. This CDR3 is CASSLGEQPQHF. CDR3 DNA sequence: TGTGCCAGCAGTTTGGGCGAACAGCCCCAGCATTTT.

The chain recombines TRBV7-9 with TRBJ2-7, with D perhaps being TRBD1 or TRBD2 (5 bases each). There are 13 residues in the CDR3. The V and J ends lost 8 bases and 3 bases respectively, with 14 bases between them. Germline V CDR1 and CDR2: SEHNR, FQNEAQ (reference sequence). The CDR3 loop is CASGFLGDYEQYV. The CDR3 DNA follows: TGTGCCAGCGGGTTCCTGGGGGACTACGAGCAGTACGTC.

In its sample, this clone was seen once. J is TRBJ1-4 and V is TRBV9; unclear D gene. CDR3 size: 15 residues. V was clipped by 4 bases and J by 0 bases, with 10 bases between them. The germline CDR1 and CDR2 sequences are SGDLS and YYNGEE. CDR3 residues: CASSKGIATNEKLFF. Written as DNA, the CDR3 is TGTGCCAGCAGCAAGGGAATTGCAACTAATGAAAAACTGTTTTTT. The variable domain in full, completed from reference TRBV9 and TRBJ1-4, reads DSGVTQTPKHLITATGQRVTLRCSPRSGDLSVYWYQQSLDQGLQFLIQYYNGEERAKGNILERFSAQQFPDLHSELNLSSLELGDSALYFCASSKGIATNEKLFFGSGTQLSVL.

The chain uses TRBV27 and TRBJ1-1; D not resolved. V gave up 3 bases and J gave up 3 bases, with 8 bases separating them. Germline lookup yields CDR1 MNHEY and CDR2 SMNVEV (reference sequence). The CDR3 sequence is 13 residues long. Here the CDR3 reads CASSFGTHTEAFF. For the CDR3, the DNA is TGTGCCAGCAGTTTCGGCACTCACACTGAAGCTTTCTTT.

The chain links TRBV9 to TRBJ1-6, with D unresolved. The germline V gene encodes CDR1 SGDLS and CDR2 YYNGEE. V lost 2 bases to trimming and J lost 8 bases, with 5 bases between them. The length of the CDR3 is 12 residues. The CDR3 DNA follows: TGTGCCAGCAGCGTCAGTGATTCACCCCTCCACTTT. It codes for CASSVSDSPLHF.

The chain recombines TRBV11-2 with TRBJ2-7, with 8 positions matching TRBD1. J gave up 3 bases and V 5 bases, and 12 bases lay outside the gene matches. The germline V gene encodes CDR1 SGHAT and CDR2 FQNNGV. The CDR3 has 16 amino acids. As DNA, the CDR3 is TGTGCCAGCAGCAAAGGGAACAGGGGGTCAGTCTACGAGCAGTACTTC. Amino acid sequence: CASSKGNRGSVYEQYF.

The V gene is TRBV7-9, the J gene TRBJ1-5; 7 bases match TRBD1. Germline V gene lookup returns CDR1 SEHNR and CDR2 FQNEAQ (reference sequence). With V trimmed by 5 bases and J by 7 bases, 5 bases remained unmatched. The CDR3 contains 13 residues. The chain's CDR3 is CASSPQGGQPQHF. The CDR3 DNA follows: TGTGCCAGCAGCCCGCAGGGGGGCCAGCCCCAGCATTTT.